This note documents a single T cell receptor beta chain sequence. The sample originates from a study of blood T cell repertoires in COVID-19. Germline CDR1 LGHDT, CDR2 YNNKEL (reference sequence). Between the trimmed V and J ends, which lost 6 bases and 3 bases, there was a span of 24 bases. The CDR3 is 18 amino acids. Using immunoSEQ multiplex PCR, the repertoire was profiled, and TCRdb retains in-frame clones only, with some absent. The sample lists 450,000 or so clones, roughly 87% seen once, with less than 0.75% in the top ten. V and J are TRBV3-1 (or the pseudogene TRBV3-2) and TRBJ1-3; possibly TRBD1 for D (5 bases). The sequence was obtained from a man in his late teens or twenties who had recovered from COVID-19. The sequenced sample consisted of PBMCs or T cells enriched from blood (not recorded which). The CDR3, as DNA: TGTGCCAGCAGTAAATTCGCGGGGGATGGTAAGGTTGGAAACACCATATATTTT. Encoded protein: CASSKFAGDGKVGNTIYF.